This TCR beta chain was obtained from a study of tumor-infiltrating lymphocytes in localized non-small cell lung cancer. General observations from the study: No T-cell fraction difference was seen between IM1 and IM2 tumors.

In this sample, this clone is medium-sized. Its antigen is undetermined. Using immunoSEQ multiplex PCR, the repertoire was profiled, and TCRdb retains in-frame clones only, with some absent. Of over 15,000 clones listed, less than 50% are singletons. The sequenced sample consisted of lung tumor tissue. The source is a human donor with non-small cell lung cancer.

The CDR3 sequence is CASSQGTSGNEQFF. CDR3 coding DNA: TGTGCCAGCAGTCAGGGGACTAGCGGCAATGAGCAGTTCTTC. V usage is TRBV6-5 and J usage is TRBJ2-1; 11 bases align to TRBD2. With V trimmed by 5 bases and J by 6 bases, 3 bases remained unmatched. This CDR3 region has 14 residues. Germline V gives CDR1 MNHEY, CDR2 SVGAGI.